The rows below give T cell receptor beta chains drawn from one sample of a study of cytomegalovirus exposure and HLA in healthy donors. The method was immunoSEQ multiplex PCR; TCRdb's version includes in-frame clones alone and lacks a portion of them. This sample yields 150,000 to 250,000 clones, of which around 80% are seen a single time; around 1.9% belongs to the top ten. Sequencing was done on a sample of PBMCs. These receptor sequences come from a man in his thirties or forties in good health and CMV-seronegative. The CDR3 runs from the conserved cysteine through the conserved F or W. A D gene is named only where the DNA matches it firmly. Only some rows state a clone size, as once, few, many or a class for expanded clones.

J gene,D gene,clone size,V gene,CDR3 DNA,CDR3 protein
TRBJ2-7,TRBD2,few,TRBV27,TGTGCCAGCAGTTTATTAGGGACTAGCGGGAGATACGAGCAGTACTTC,CASSLLGTSGRYEQYF
TRBJ2-3,TRBD1,NA,TRBV9,TGTGCCAGCAGCGGGGACAGTCGGTCAGATACGCAGTATTTT,CASSGDSRSDTQYF
TRBJ2-2,TRBD2,NA,TRBV6-4,TGTGCCAGCAGCCCTCTTAGCGGGAGATCGACCGGGGAGCTGTTTTTT,CASSPLSGRSTGELFF
TRBJ2-7,TRBD2,NA,TRBV6-1,TGTGCCAGCAGTTCTCTTACTAGCGGGGCCTACGAGCAGTACTTC,CASSSLTSGAYEQYF
TRBJ1-2,NA,once,TRBV2,TGTGCCAGCACCGGACTCCTTAACTATGGCTACACCTTC,CASTGLLNYGYTF
TRBJ1-1,TRBD1,NA,TRBV27,TGTGCCAGCTGGACAGGGGGTGAAGCTTTCTTT,CASWTGGEAFF
TRBJ2-7,TRBD1,NA,TRBV14,TGTGCCAGCAGTCAGACACAGGGGGCGGTCAACGAGCAGTACTTC,CASSQTQGAVNEQYF
TRBJ1-4,TRBD1,once,TRBV19,TGTGCCAGTAGTATAACTTCAGGGGGCGTCGGGGAAAAACTGTTTTTT,CASSITSGGVGEKLFF
TRBJ2-1,NA,NA,TRBV5-4,TGTGCCAGCAGCTTGAAGAGTATCTACAATGAGCAGTTCTTC,CASSLKSIYNEQFF
TRBJ2-7,NA,NA,TRBV28,TGTGCCAGCAGTTTGACGACTCCAGGCCAATCGGGGGAGCAGTACTTC,CASSLTTPGQSGEQYF
TRBJ2-7,TRBD2,NA,TRBV28,TGTGCCAGCAGTACTAGCGGGAGCTCCTACGAGCAGTACTTC,CASSTSGSSYEQYF
TRBJ1-1,TRBD1,once,TRBV6-5,TGTGCCAGCAGTTTCTTCAGGGGGGATGAAGCTTTCTTT,CASSFFRGDEAFF
TRBJ1-5,TRBD1,NA,TRBV28,TGTGCCAGCACGCGCAGGGGGCAATATCAGCCCCAGCATTTT,CASTRRGQYQPQHF
TRBJ2-7,NA,NA,TRBV18,TGTGCCAGCTCACCCCCCGACAGCTCACCTACCTACGAGCAGTACTTC,CASSPPDSSPTYEQYF
TRBJ1-2,NA,NA,TRBV9,TGTGCCAGCAGCGTCGGTACAGGGCCTAGTGGCTACACCTTC,CASSVGTGPSGYTF
TRBJ2-5,TRBD2,NA,TRBV4-2,TGTGCCAGCAGCCCTCATAAGGCGGGAGAAACGGAGACCCAGTACTTC,CASSPHKAGETETQYF
TRBJ2-7,NA,NA,TRBV4-1,TGCGCCAGCAGCCAAGAACAGGGCCCCTACGAGCAGTACTTC,CASSQEQGPYEQYF
TRBJ2-1,NA,NA,TRBV6-5,TGTGCCAGCAGTTACTCTCCTAGCGAACCCTACAATGAGCAGTTCTTC,CASSYSPSEPYNEQFF
TRBJ2-7,TRBD1,NA,TRBV4-1,TGCGCCAGCAGCCACCCGACAGGGTCCCACGAGCAGTACTTC,CASSHPTGSHEQYF
TRBJ1-2,TRBD1,NA,TRBV11-2,TGTGCCAGCAGCTCACAGGGGGCCAGTGACTATGGCTACACCTTC,CASSSQGASDYGYTF
TRBJ2-1,NA,NA,TRBV27,TGTGCCAGCAGCAGGACAGAGAATGAGCAGTTCTTC,CASSRTENEQFF
TRBJ2-5,NA,NA,TRBV2,TGTGCCAGCAGGGTTTATTGGGGCGCGGAGACCCAGTACTTC,CASRVYWGAETQYF
TRBJ1-2,NA,NA,TRBV25-1,TGTGCCAGCAGTGGGACAGTCTATGGCTACACCTTC,CASSGTVYGYTF
TRBJ1-2,NA,NA,TRBV25-1,TGTGCCAGCAGCGGGACGGGGGTATGGGGCTACACCTTC,CASSGTGVWGYTF
TRBJ2-7,NA,NA,TRBV29-1,TGCAGCGTTGAAGGGGACCAATGGGGGGACTACGAGCAGTACTTC,CSVEGDQWGDYEQYF
TRBJ1-5,NA,NA,TRBV1,TGCACCAGCAGCCAAGGAACAGGGGCCAGCAATCAGCCCCAGCATTTT,CTSSQGTGASNQPQHF
TRBJ1-6,TRBD1,NA,TRBV6-1,TGTGCCAGCAGTGAATTCTCCGGGACAGGCGATCCTAATTCACCCCTCCACTTT,CASSEFSGTGDPNSPLHF
TRBJ2-3,TRBD2,NA,TRBV9,TGTGCCAGCAGCGTAGCAGCGGGAGGGCCTACAGATACGCAGTATTTT,CASSVAAGGPTDTQYF
TRBJ1-5,NA,NA,TRBV19,TGTGCCAGTAGTATTTCCCAGTATAGCAATCAGCCCCAGCATTTT,CASSISQYSNQPQHF
TRBJ2-3,TRBD1,NA,TRBV10-3,TGTGCCATCAGTGTTTCCGGGACAGGCACAGATACGCAGTATTTT,CAISVSGTGTDTQYF
TRBJ2-3,TRBD2,NA,TRBV5-6,TGTGCCAGCAGCTTTCGGACTAGCGTTTTGACAGATACGCAGTATTTT,CASSFRTSVLTDTQYF
TRBJ2-7,NA,NA,TRBV2,TGTGCCAGCAACTCCCGCTCCTACGAGCAGTACTTC,CASNSRSYEQYF
TRBJ2-7,NA,NA,TRBV6-5,TGTGCCAGCAGTTACTCCCGGACAAGGCTCATCTACGAGCAGTACTTC,CASSYSRTRLIYEQYF
TRBJ2-7,TRBD1,NA,TRBV10-3,TGTGCCATCAGAGAGGACAGGGTTAACGAGCAGTACTTC,CAIREDRVNEQYF
TRBJ1-1,NA,NA,TRBV28,TGTGCCAGCAGTTTATTTCGGGTCACTGAAGCTTTCTTT,CASSLFRVTEAFF
TRBJ2-3,TRBD1,NA,TRBV7-9,TGTGCCAGCATCGATACCAGGGGGCTGAGCACAGATACGCAGTATTTT,CASIDTRGLSTDTQYF
TRBJ2-7,TRBD1,NA,TRBV15,TGTGCCACCAGCCCCTCACCCGGGACAGGGACAGCTTACGAGCAGTACTTC,CATSPSPGTGTAYEQYF
TRBJ1-5,TRBD1,NA,TRBV27,TGTGCCAGCAGTCCCTGGACAGGGGGGAATCAGCCCCAGCATTTT,CASSPWTGGNQPQHF
TRBJ2-3,NA,NA,TRBV6-1,TGTGCCAGCAGGGGACAATTTGCTGCATTTTATGCGCAGTATTTT,CASRGQFAAFYAQYF
TRBJ2-7,NA,once,TRBV5-6,TGTGCCAGCAGCGTGCGGCTGTACGAGCAGTACTTC,CASSVRLYEQYF
TRBJ2-7,TRBD1,NA,TRBV7-9,TGTGCCAGCAGCTTAGAGACAGGGTGTTTGTACTTC,CASSLETGCLYF
TRBJ2-7,NA,NA,TRBV28,TGTGCCAGCAGTTTATGGGCGGCGGGCGTCTCCTACGAGCAGTACTTC,CASSLWAAGVSYEQYF
TRBJ2-7,TRBD2,NA,TRBV5-6,TGTGCCAGCAGCCCGACTAGCGGGATCGGGTACGAGCAGTACTTC,CASSPTSGIGYEQYF
TRBJ1-4,TRBD1,NA,TRBV5-1,TGCGCCAGCAGCTCTGGACAGGAGCTAACTAATGAAAAACTGTTTTTT,CASSSGQELTNEKLFF
TRBJ1-2,TRBD1,NA,TRBV5-1,TGCGCCAGTTCTTTCGACAGGGCGTTCTACACCTTC,CASSFDRAFYTF
TRBJ2-1,TRBD2,NA,TRBV6-1,TGTGCCAGCAATATAGCGGGAGGGAGAAATGAGCAGTTCTTC,CASNIAGGRNEQFF
TRBJ1-1,NA,NA,TRBV27,TGTGCCAGCAGTCCTTTAGTGAACACTGAAGCTTTCTTT,CASSPLVNTEAFF
TRBJ2-5,TRBD1,NA,TRBV27,TGTGCCAGCAGCCCGGGACAGGGGAAAGAGACCCAGTACTTC,CASSPGQGKETQYF
TRBJ2-1,TRBD1,NA,TRBV19,TGTGCCAGTAGCCCCCGGACAGGGAATGAGCAGTTCTTC,CASSPRTGNEQFF
TRBJ2-7,TRBD2,NA,TRBV6-5,TGTGCCAGCACCCGCCAGACTAGCGGGAAGGGCGAGCAGTACTTC,CASTRQTSGKGEQYF
TRBJ2-7,NA,NA,TRBV7-9,TGTGCCAGCAGCTTATTTGGTGTGGGCGACGAGCAGTACTTC,CASSLFGVGDEQYF
TRBJ2-5,TRBD1,NA,TRBV7-9,TGTGCCAGCAGCTTACGGGGACAGGGGAGCCAAGAGACCCAGTACTTC,CASSLRGQGSQETQYF
TRBJ2-7,TRBD2,few,TRBV29-1,TGCAGCGCAGTACGGGGGGCGGGAGGGATCTACGAGCAGTACTTC,CSAVRGAGGIYEQYF
TRBJ2-7,TRBD2,few,TRBV2,TGTGCCAGCAGTGGGGCGGCTAGCGGGAGGGACTACGAGCAGTACTTC,CASSGAASGRDYEQYF
TRBJ2-2,TRBD1,NA,TRBV9,TGTGCCAGCAGCCGACAGGGGGAAAACACCGGGGAGCTGTTTTTT,CASSRQGENTGELFF